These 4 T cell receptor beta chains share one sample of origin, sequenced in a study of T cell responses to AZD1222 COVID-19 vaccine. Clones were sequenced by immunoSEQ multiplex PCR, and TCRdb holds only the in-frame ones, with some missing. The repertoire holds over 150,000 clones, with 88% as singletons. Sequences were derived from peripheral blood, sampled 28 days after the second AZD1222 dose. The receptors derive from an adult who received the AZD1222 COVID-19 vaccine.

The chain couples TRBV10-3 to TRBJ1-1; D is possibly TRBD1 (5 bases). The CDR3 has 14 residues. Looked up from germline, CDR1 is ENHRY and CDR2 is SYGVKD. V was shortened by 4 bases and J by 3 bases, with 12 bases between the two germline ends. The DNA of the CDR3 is TGTGCCATCAGTGTTGGGGGATCGGACACTGAAGCTTTCTTT. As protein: CAISVGGSDTEAFF.

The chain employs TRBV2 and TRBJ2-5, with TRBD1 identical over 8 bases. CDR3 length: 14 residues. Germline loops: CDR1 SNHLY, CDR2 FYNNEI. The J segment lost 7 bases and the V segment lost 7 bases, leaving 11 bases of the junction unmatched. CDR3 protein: CASIPQGAFGTQYF. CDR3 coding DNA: TGTGCCAGCATCCCGCAGGGGGCATTTGGGACCCAGTACTTC.

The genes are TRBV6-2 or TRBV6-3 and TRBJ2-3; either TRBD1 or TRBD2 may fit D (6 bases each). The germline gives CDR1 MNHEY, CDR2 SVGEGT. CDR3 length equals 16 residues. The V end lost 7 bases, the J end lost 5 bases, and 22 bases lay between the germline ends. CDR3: CASTPRGEGGKDTQYF. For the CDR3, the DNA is TGTGCCAGCACCCCGAGGGGGGAAGGCGGAAAAGATACGCAGTATTTT.

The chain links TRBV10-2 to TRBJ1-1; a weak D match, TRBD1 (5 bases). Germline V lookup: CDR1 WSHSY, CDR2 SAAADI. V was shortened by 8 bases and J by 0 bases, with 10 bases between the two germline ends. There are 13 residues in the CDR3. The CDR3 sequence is CASEGQMNTEAFF. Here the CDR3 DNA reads TGCGCCAGCGAGGGGCAGATGAACACTGAAGCTTTCTTT.